A single sample is the source of the 25 T cell receptor beta chains below, sequenced in a study of control samples from healthy donors and cancer patients. Method: immunoSEQ multiplex PCR; TCRdb's copy keeps in-frame clones and lacks some. The repertoire consists of roughly 450,000 clones, with 75% to 95% occurring once and the leading ten covering 5% to 7%. Material for sequencing was PBMCs. Source of these receptors: a man aged 40-49 years with head and neck cancer.

This chain joins TRBV29-1 and TRBJ1-1; D call uncertain. In germline, CDR1 is SQVTM, CDR2 ANQGSEA. Trimming stripped 5 bases from V and 1 base from J, with 11 bases between. The CDR3 contains 13 residues. CDR3 sequence (DNA): TGCAGCGTTCCGTCTCCGACGAACACTGAAGCTTTCTTT. This sequence encodes CSVPSPTNTEAFF. Variable domain in full (rest from reference TRBV29-1 and TRBJ1-1): SAVISQKPSRDICQRGTSLTIQCQVDSQVTMMFWYRQQPGQSLTLIATANQGSEATYESGFVIDKFPISRPNLTFSTLTVSNMSPEDSSIYLCSVPSPTNTEAFFGQGTRLTVV.

V usage is TRBV18 and J usage is TRBJ1-5, with D hard to call. V was clipped by 4 bases and J by 0 bases, with 7 bases between them. Germline values: CDR1 KGHSH, CDR2 LQKENI. The CDR3 is 14 amino acids. The CDR3 sequence: CASSLYHSNQPQHF. DNA for the CDR3: TGTGCCAGCTCACTATACCATAGCAATCAGCCCCAGCATTTT.

The genes are TRBV5-1 and TRBJ1-1; possibly TRBD1 for D (6 bases). Trimming took 7 bases from V and 3 from J, leaving 10 bases between them. Germline V gene sequence: CDR1 SGHRS, CDR2 YFSETQ. This CDR3 region has 12 residues. CDR3 sequence reads: CASGQSDTEAFF. Here the CDR3 DNA reads TGCGCCAGCGGACAGTCGGACACTGAAGCTTTCTTT.

This CDR3 is CASSSDRGQPQHF. In DNA, the CDR3 is TGTGCCAGCAGTTCGGACAGGGGTCAGCCCCAGCATTTT. V is TRBV5-4 and J is TRBJ1-5; 9 bases fit TRBD1. The CDR3 consists of 13 residues. CDR1 and CDR2 (germline): SGHNT, YYREEE (reference sequence). V gave up 5 bases and J gave up 6 bases; unmatched junction bases: 3.

This clone appeared a few times. The chain recombines TRBV15 with TRBJ2-3, with D unresolved. Germline-derived CDR1 and CDR2 are LNHNV and YYDKDF (reference sequence). V was trimmed by 4 bases and J by 2 bases, leaving 13 bases between them. There are 15 residues in the CDR3. In DNA form, the CDR3 reads TGTGCCACCAGCAAGGGCGTCCTCCACACAGATACGCAGTATTTT. Translation: CATSKGVLHTDTQYF.

J is TRBJ2-5 and V is TRBV4-1; 8 bases are shared with TRBD1. V gave up 0 bases and J gave up 2 bases; unmatched junction bases: 5. The CDR3 covers 16 residues. Germline V lookup: CDR1 MGHRA, CDR2 YSYEKL. In DNA, the CDR3 is TGCGCCAGCAGCCAAGACAGGGGGCCGGGGCAAGAGACCCAGTACTTC. This sequence encodes CASSQDRGPGQETQYF.

The rearrangement links TRBV6-6 to TRBJ2-6; D unresolved. This CDR3 is built from 14 residues. The germline CDR1 and CDR2 sequences are MNHNY and SVGAGI (reference sequence). The germline V and J ends were trimmed by 5 bases and 4 bases, with 9 bases remaining between them. For the CDR3, the DNA is TGTGCCAGCAGTCCCCAGGAGGGGGCCAACGTCCTGACTTTC. It yields the protein CASSPQEGANVLTF.

The J gene is TRBJ2-2, the V gene TRBV7-3, with unresolved D. With 2 bases removed from V and 2 bases from J, the gap between germline ends came to 6 bases. The CDR3 is 14 residues long. The V gene's germline CDR1 is SGHTA and CDR2 FQGTGA. DNA of the CDR3: TGTGCCAGCAGCTTACTACATAACACCGGGGAGCTGTTTTTT. Translation gives CASSLLHNTGELFF.

CDR3 in DNA: TGTGCCAGCAGCCGCGAGGGGGCTAACGGGGCCAACGTCCTGACTTTC. It yields the protein CASSREGANGANVLTF. V and J are TRBV5-6 and TRBJ2-6, with 7 positions matching TRBD1. The CDR3 contains 16 residues. Looked up from germline, CDR1 is SGHDT and CDR2 is YYEEEE. V was pared by 4 bases and J by 4 bases, with 8 bases of the junction left unmatched.

The chain couples TRBV9 to TRBJ2-2; D not resolved. The length of the CDR3 is 14 residues. Germline lookup yields CDR1 SGDLS and CDR2 YYNGEE. V dropped 4 bases and J dropped 6 bases, with 13 bases sitting between them. The CDR3 nucleotides read TGTGCCAGCAGCCCAGACGGAGCTCCCGGGGAGCTGTTTTTT. This sequence encodes CASSPDGAPGELFF.

This sequence joins TRBV5-5 and TRBJ2-7, with D maybe TRBD2 (5 bases). This CDR3 has 14 amino acids. Trimming removed 7 bases from V and 1 base from J, with 15 bases in between. Germline CDR1 SGHKS, CDR2 YYEKEE (reference sequence). DNA of the CDR3: TGTGCCAGCGGGCTGGCGGGTTATTCCTACGAGCAGTACTTC. This translates into CASGLAGYSYEQYF.

The chain has TRBV9 and TRBJ1-1; the D gene is possibly TRBD1 (6 bases). Germline loops: CDR1 SGDLS, CDR2 YYNGEE. The CDR3 has 12 amino acids. Trimming removed 2 bases at V and 6 bases at J, with 8 bases between. The CDR3 is CASSVGTSEAFF. The DNA of the CDR3 is TGTGCCAGCAGCGTCGGGACATCTGAAGCTTTCTTT.

This chain joins TRBV7-3 and TRBJ1-6, with D unclear. The CDR3 spans 13 residues. Trimming removed 5 bases at V and 10 bases at J, with 12 bases between. Looked up from germline, CDR1 is SGHTA and CDR2 is FQGTGA. The CDR3 nucleotides read TGTGCCAGCAGCGAGGCGGTCGAGTCACCCCTCCACTTT. Protein: CASSEAVESPLHF.

The chain is built from TRBV28 and TRBJ2-7; 7 nucleotides line up with TRBD1. The V and J ends lost 7 bases and 5 bases, in that order; junction bases with no gene match: 5. This CDR3 region has 12 residues. From germline, CDR1 is MDHEN and CDR2 SYDVKM. CDR3 DNA: TGTGCCAGCACCCTCGGACAGGACGAGCAGTACTTC. It codes for CASTLGQDEQYF.

The genes are TRBV5-1 and TRBJ1-5; unclear D gene. Trimming removed 0 bases at V and 2 bases at J, with 9 bases between. The CDR3 consists of 15 residues. Germline values: CDR1 SGHRS, CDR2 YFSETQ. Written as DNA, the CDR3 is TGCGCCAGCAGCTTGGCGGGGAACGGCAATCAGCCCCAGCATTTT. Translating gives CASSLAGNGNQPQHF.

The CDR3 is CASSRGQGGAYEQYF. The CDR3, as DNA: TGCGCCAGCAGCCGCGGACAGGGGGGTGCCTACGAGCAGTACTTC. The chain carries TRBV10-1 and TRBJ2-7; 10 bases agree with TRBD1. V lost 6 bases and J lost 2; bases outside the gene matches: 7. The CDR3 extends over 15 amino acids. Germline V gene data show CDR1 as WNHNN and CDR2 as SYGVQD (reference sequence).

V and J are TRBV28 and TRBJ2-6; maybe TRBD2 (6 bases). V lost 2 bases to trimming and J lost 2 bases, with 7 bases between them. Looked up from germline, CDR1 is MDHEN and CDR2 is SYDVKM. This CDR3 is built from 15 residues. CDR3 protein: CASSLGGAGANVLTF. DNA for the CDR3: TGTGCCAGCAGTTTAGGAGGGGCTGGGGCCAACGTCCTGACTTTC.

The chain employs TRBV5-1 and TRBJ1-1; D is unresolved. CDR1 and CDR2 from the germline V gene are SGHRS and YFSETQ. The length of the CDR3 is 13 residues. Trimming cost V 1 base and J 1 base, with 5 bases left between them. The CDR3 loop is CASSLTANTEAFF. CDR3 DNA: TGCGCCAGCAGCTTGACAGCGAACACTGAAGCTTTCTTT.

V gene TRBV7-6 combines with J gene TRBJ1-2; no clear D gene. The V end was cut by 8 bases, the J end by 2 bases, with 12 bases between. Germline-derived CDR1 and CDR2 are SGHVS and FNYEAQ. The CDR3 spans 13 residues. The CDR3 DNA sequence: TGTGCCAGCGCGCGGGTACCGAACTATGGCTACACCTTC. Translated: CASARVPNYGYTF.

The CDR3: CASSLGPLGAHREKLFF. The CDR3 nucleotides are TGCGCCAGCAGCCTCGGCCCCCTCGGGGCCCATAGAGAAAAACTGTTTTTT. The chain links TRBV5-1 to TRBJ1-4, with D maybe TRBD1 (5 bases). V lost 4 bases and J lost 8, with 24 bases in between. The CDR3 is 17 residues long. Germline-derived CDR1 and CDR2 are SGHRS and YFSETQ.

Only one count was recorded for this clone. The V and J genes are TRBV6-5 and TRBJ2-1; 10 bases line up with TRBD1. Looked up from germline, CDR1 is MNHEY and CDR2 is SVGAGI. With V trimmed by 6 bases and J by 5 bases, 7 bases remained unmatched. The CDR3 has 15 amino acids. The CDR3 DNA reads TGTGCCAGCAGAGACGACAGGGGGCCAAACAATGAGCAGTTCTTC. Translating gives CASRDDRGPNNEQFF.

The chain couples TRBV5-1 to TRBJ2-1; perhaps D is TRBD1 or TRBD2 (5 bases each). CDR1 is SGHRS, CDR2 YFSETQ, per germline. Trimming took off 3 bases at V and 0 bases at J, with 19 bases between the two ends. This CDR3 is built from 18 residues. CDR3 amino acids: CASSSGLGTPSSYNEQFF. In DNA form, the CDR3 reads TGCGCCAGCAGCTCCGGGCTCGGGACCCCCAGCTCCTACAATGAGCAGTTCTTC.

This chain joins TRBV6-5 and TRBJ1-5; 8 nucleotides agree with TRBD1. The CDR3 is made up of 15 amino acids. J gave up 7 bases and V 5 bases, and 10 bases lay outside the gene matches. Germline loops: CDR1 MNHEY, CDR2 SVGAGI. CDR3 sequence (DNA): TGTGCCAGCAGTACCTCCGGGACAGGCGGACAGCCCCAGCATTTT. Protein: CASSTSGTGGQPQHF.

This chain joins TRBV4-1 and TRBJ1-2; TRBD1 matches 7 bases. V shed 0 bases and J 4 bases; nucleotides not matched to a gene: 11. The germline V gene encodes CDR1 MGHRA and CDR2 YSYEKL. CDR3 length equals 17 residues. CDR3 protein: CASSQDPTGTAVYGYTF. CDR3 bases: TGCGCCAGCAGCCAAGACCCCACGGGGACAGCCGTCTATGGCTACACCTTC.

The chain carries TRBV7-5 and TRBJ1-1; the table's D gene call, TRBD1, was not cross checked with the DNA. TRBV7-5 corresponds to a pseudogene. The CDR3 sequence is 16 residues long. In nucleotides, the CDR3 is TGTGCCAGAAGCTCCGGGACAGGCACCTTGAACACTGAAGCTTTCTTT. Translation gives CARSSGTGTLNTEAFF.